The sequence of this TCR beta chain was determined in a study of tumor-infiltrating lymphocytes in primary liver carcinoma. A primer in the constant region served to generate TCR beta cDNA from about 470 ng of total RNA. Each TCR beta library was derived from three nested multiplex PCR rounds that employed slightly modified ARM-PCR. Amplification in the first two PCR rounds was performed using TRBV1-TRBV30 forward primers and a C-beta reverse primer for 10 cycles each. TCRdb reanalysed the multiplex PCR reads using MiXCR and keeps one entry per CDR3 protein. The table has fewer than 80,000 distinct CDR3 sequences, 69% seen once; the top ten hold roughly 25%. Co-extracting RNA and DNA was done with 20-30 mg of unsorted bulk tissue as input. Patients carried chronic HBV infection without prior treatment. Germline V gene data show CDR1 as SGHAT and CDR2 as FQNNGV. This CDR3 is built from 15 residues.

In this sample, this clonotype turned up once. At one end, the junction sequence differs from germline, possibly due to a read error. The chain is built from TRBV11-2 and TRBJ2-1, with 8 positions matching TRBD2. Sequenced input: tumor-adjacent normal liver tissue. The source is a middle-aged man with primary liver carcinoma and hepatitis B virus infection. The CDR3 reads CTSSPQRGGLGEQFF. CDR3 nucleotide sequence: TGTACCAGCAGCCCCCAACGGGGGGGATTGGGTGAGCAGTTCTTC.